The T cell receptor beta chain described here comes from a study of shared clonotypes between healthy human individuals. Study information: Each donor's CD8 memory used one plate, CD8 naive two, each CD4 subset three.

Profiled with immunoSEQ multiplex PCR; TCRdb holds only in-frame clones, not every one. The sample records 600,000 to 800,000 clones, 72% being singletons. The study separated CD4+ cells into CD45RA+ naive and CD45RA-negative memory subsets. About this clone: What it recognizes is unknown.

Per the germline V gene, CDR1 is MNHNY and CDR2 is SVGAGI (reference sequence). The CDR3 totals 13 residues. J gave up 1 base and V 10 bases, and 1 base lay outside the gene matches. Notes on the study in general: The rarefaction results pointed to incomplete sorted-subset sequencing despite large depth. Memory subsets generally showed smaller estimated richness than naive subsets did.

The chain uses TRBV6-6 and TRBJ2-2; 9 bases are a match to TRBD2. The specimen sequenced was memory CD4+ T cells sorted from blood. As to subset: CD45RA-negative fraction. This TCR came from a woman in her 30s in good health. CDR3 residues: CATREGNTGELFF. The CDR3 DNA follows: TGTGCCACGCGGGAGGGGAACACCGGGGAGCTGTTTTTT.